This T cell receptor (beta chain) was found in a study of CD8+ T cells in alopecia areata. Across the study: Tofacitinib continued for 6 to 18 months and was then withheld for 6 months.

Study findings and constraints: Tofacitinib delivered significant drops in scalp clonality and in expanded CD8+ clones among the top 100. On tofacitinib, scalp and blood still held many of the expanded lesional clones.

Extracted RNA was reverse transcribed, and the resulting cDNA served as sequencing template. Clones were read by immunoSEQ multiplex PCR, and TCRdb kept only the in-frame ones, dropping some. The repertoire consists of about 140,000 clones, with nearly 55% occurring once and the leading ten covering about 15%. In the case of this clone: The target antigen is unknown.

Germline CDR1 and CDR2: SGDLS and YYNGEE. The V segment lost 4 bases and the J segment 1 base; nucleotides outside the gene matches: 10. This CDR3 region has 16 residues. Specified treatment: oral pan-JAK inhibitor, 5-10 mg twice daily. The sample consisted of CD8+ T cells sorted from blood, taken at week 4, from a patient treated with tofacitinib. This sequence joins TRBV9 and TRBJ2-5; 7 positions match TRBD2. The receptor comes from a human donor with alopecia areata. Here the CDR3 reads CASSLGGGGLQETQYF. Here the CDR3 DNA reads TGTGCCAGCAGCCTTGGCGGCGGGGGACTCCAAGAGACCCAGTACTTC.